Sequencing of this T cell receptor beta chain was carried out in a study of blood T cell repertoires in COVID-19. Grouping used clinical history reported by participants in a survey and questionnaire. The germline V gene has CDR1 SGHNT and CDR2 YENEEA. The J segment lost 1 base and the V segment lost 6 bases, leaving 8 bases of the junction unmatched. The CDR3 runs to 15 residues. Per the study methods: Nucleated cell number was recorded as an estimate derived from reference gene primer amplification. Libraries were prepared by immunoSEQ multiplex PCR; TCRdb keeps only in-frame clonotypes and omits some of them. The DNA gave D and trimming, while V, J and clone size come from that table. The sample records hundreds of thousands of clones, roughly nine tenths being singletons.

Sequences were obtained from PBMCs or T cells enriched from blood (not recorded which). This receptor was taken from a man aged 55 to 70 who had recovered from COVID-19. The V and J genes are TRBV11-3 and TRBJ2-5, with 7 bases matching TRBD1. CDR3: CASRGTDHFQETQYF. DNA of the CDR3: TGTGCCAGCAGGGGGACAGATCATTTCCAAGAGACCCAGTACTTC.